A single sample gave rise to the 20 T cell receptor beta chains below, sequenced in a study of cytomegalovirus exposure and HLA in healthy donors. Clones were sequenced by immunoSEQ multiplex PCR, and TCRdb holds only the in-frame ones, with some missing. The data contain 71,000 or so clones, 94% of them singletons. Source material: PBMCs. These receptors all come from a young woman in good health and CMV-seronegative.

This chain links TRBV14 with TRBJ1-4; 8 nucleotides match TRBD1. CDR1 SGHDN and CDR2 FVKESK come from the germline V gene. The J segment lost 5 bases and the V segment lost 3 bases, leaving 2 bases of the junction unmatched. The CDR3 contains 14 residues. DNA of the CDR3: TGTGCCAGCAGCCAGAACAGGGGGAATGAAAAACTGTTTTTT. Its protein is CASSQNRGNEKLFF.

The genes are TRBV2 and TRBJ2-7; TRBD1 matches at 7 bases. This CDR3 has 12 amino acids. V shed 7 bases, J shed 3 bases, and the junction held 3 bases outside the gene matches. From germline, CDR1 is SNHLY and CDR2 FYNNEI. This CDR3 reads CASKDRRYEQYF. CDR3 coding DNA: TGTGCCAGCAAGGACAGGCGCTACGAGCAGTACTTC.

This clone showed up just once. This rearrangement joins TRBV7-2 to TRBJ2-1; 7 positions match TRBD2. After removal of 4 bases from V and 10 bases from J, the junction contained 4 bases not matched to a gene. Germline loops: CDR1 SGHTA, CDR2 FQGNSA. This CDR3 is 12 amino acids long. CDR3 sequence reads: CASSSTSDEQFF. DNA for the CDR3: TGTGCCAGCAGCTCAACTAGCGACGAGCAGTTCTTC.

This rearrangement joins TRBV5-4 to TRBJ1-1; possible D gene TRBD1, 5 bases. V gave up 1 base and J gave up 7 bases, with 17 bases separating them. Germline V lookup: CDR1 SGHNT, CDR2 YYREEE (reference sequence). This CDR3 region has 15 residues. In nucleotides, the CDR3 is TGTGCCAGCAGCTTGAAGAGACGACAGATTGATGAAGCTTTCTTT. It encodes CASSLKRRQIDEAFF.

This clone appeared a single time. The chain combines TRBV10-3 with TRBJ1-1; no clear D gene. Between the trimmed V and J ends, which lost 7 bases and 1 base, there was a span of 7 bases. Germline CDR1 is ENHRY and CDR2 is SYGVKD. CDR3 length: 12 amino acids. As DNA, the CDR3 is TGTGCCATCATTGCAGGGAACACTGAAGCTTTCTTT. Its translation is CAIIAGNTEAFF.

The chain's CDR3 is CATSTRVGTEAFF. The CDR3, as DNA: TGTGCCACCAGCACCCGGGTGGGCACTGAAGCTTTCTTT. The chain combines TRBV15 with TRBJ1-1; no definite D call. The CDR3 totals 13 residues. Germline-derived CDR1 and CDR2 are LNHNV and YYDKDF (reference sequence). Trimming cost V 4 bases and J 4 bases, with 10 bases left between them.

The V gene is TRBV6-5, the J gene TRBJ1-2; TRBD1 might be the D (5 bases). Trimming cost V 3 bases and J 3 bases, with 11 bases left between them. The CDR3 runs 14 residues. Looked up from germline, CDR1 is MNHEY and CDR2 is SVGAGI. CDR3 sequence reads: CASSYSGIDYGYTF. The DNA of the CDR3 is TGTGCCAGCAGTTATTCAGGGATTGACTATGGCTACACCTTC.

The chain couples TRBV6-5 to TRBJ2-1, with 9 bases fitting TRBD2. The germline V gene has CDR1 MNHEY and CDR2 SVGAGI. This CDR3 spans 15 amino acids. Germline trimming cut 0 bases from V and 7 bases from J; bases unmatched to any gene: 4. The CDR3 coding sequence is TGTGCCAGCAGTTACTCGGCTAGCGGGATGAATGAGCAGTTCTTC. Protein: CASSYSASGMNEQFF.

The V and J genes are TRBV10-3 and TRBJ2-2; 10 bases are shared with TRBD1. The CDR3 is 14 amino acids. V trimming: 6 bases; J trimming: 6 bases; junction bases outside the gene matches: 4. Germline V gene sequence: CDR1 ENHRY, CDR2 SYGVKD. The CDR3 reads CAIRDRGLSGELFF. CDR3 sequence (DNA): TGTGCCATCAGAGACAGGGGGCTCTCCGGGGAGCTGTTTTTT.

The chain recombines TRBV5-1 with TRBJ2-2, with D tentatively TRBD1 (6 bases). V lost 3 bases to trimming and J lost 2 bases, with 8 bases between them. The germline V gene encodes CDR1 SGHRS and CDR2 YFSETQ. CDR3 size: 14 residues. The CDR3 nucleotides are TGCGCCAGCAGCTCGGACAGTAACACCGGGGAGCTGTTTTTT. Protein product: CASSSDSNTGELFF. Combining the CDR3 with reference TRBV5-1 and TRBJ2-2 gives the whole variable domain KAGVTQTPRYLIKTRGQQVTLSCSPISGHRSVSWYQQTPGQGLQFLFEYFSETQRNKGNFPGRFSGRQFSNSRSEMNVSTLELGDSALYLCASSSDSNTGELFFGEGSRLTVL.

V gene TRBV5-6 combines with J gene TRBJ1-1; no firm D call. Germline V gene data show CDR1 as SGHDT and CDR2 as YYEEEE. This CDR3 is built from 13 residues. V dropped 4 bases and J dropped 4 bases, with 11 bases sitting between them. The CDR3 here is CASSRPGITEAFF. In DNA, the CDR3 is TGTGCCAGCAGCCGACCAGGAATCACTGAAGCTTTCTTT.

The CDR3 region has the DNA TGCGCCAGCAGTGCAGTAAGCGGTAGCACAGATACGCAGTATTTT. Its translation: CASSAVSGSTDTQYF. This chain connects TRBV10-1 to TRBJ2-3, with D perhaps TRBD2 (5 bases). Per the germline V gene, CDR1 is WNHNN and CDR2 is SYGVQD (reference sequence). This CDR3 is built from 15 residues. V dropped 4 bases and J dropped 0 bases, with 11 bases sitting between them.

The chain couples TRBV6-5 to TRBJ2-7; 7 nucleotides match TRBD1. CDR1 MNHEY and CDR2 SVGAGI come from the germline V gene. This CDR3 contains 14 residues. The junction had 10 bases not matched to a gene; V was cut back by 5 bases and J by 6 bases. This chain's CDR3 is CASSNRQGRTEQYF. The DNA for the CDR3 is TGTGCCAGCAGTAACAGACAGGGCCGGACCGAGCAGTACTTC.

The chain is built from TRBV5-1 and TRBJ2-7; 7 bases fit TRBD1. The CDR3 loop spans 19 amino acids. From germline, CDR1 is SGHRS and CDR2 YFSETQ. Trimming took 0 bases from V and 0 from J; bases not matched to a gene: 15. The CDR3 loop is CASSLDSGPTGPTSYEQYF. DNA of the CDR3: TGCGCCAGCAGCTTGGATTCGGGGCCGACAGGGCCAACCTCCTACGAGCAGTACTTC.

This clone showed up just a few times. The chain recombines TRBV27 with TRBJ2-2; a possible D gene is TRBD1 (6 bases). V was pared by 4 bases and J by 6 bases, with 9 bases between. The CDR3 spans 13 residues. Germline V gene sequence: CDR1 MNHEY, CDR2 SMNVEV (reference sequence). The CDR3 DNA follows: TGTGCCAGCAGTTACAGGGTGGCCGGGGAGCTGTTTTTT. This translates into CASSYRVAGELFF.

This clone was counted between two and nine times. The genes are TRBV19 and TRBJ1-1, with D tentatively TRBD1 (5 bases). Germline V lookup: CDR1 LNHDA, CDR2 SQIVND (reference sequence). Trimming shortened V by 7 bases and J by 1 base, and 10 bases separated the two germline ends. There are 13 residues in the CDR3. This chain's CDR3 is CASKGTQNTEAFF. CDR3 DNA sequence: TGTGCCAGTAAAGGGACTCAGAACACTGAAGCTTTCTTT.

CDR3 DNA: TGTGCCAGCAGCCAAGGCAGGGCCTATGGCTACACCTTC. It encodes CASSQGRAYGYTF. This chain uses TRBV16 with TRBJ1-2; D is perhaps TRBD1 (5 bases). V was clipped by 2 bases and J by 4 bases, with 8 bases between them. Germline CDR1 is KGHSY and CDR2 is FQNENV. This CDR3 has 13 residues.

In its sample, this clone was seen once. This CDR3 is CASSQGLVEQFF. The CDR3 region has the DNA TGTGCCAGCAGCCAGGGACTGGTTGAGCAGTTCTTC. This chain uses TRBV7-2 with TRBJ2-1; D is perhaps TRBD2 (6 bases). This CDR3 comprises 12 residues. V dropped 5 bases and J dropped 9 bases, with 11 bases sitting between them. Per germline, CDR1 SGHTA and CDR2 FQGNSA. Variable domain in full (rest from reference TRBV7-2 and TRBJ2-1): GAGVSQSPSNKVTEKGKDVELRCDPISGHTALYWYRQSLGQGLEFLIYFQGNSAPDKSGLPSDRFSAERTGGSVSTLTIQRTQQEDSAVYLCASSQGLVEQFFGPGTRLTVL.

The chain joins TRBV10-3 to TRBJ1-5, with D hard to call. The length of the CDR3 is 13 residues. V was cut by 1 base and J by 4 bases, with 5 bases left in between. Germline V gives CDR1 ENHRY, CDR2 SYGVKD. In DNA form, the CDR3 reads TGTGCCATCAGTGAGTGGGAGAATCAGCCCCAGCATTTT. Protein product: CAISEWENQPQHF.

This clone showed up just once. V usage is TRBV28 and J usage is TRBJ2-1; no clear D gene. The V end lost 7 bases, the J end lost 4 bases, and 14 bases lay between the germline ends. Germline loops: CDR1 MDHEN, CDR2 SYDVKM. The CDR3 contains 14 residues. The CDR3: CASTLTYGYNEQFF. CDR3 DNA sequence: TGTGCCAGCACCCTCACTTACGGTTACAATGAGCAGTTCTTC. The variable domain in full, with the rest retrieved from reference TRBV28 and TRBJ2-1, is DVKVTQSSRYLVKRTGEKVFLECVQDMDHENMFWYRQDPGLGLRLIYFSYDVKMKEKGDIPEGYSVSREKKERFSLILESASTNQTSMYLCASTLTYGYNEQFFGPGTRLTVL.